This TCR beta chain emerged from a study of OX40 agonist ivuxolimab in advanced cancers. In the study overall: Patients got intravenous ivuxolimab at 0.01 to 10 mg/kg every 2 weeks. Dose-escalation subjects each had hepatocellular carcinoma, melanoma, renal cell or head and neck cancer. A mean age of around 60 years, range roughly 23 to 85, was recorded, and under 85% were male.

Individuals having autoimmune disease history or systemic immunosuppression were not enrolled. With 8 bases removed from V and 1 base from J, the gap between germline ends came to 15 bases. CDR1 is MNHNS, CDR2 SASEGT, per germline. CDR3 length equals 15 residues. This table comes from immunoSEQ multiplex PCR, and its TCRdb copy is limited to in-frame clones, with some not included. This table has tens of thousands of clones, about four fifths appearing once. The TCR was taken from an adult with an advanced solid tumor such as melanoma, head and neck, liver or kidney cancer. The J gene is TRBJ1-5, the V gene TRBV6-1; D is undetermined. The sample was CD4+ or CD8+ T cells sorted from blood, taken in a trial of the OX40 agonist ivuxolimab. The CDR3 loop reads CASRRSVTSNQPQHF. The CDR3 DNA reads as TGTGCCAGCCGGCGGAGTGTGACGAGCAATCAGCCCCAGCATTTT.